The rows below give T cell receptor beta chains drawn from one sample of a study of CD8+ T cells in alopecia areata. Sequencing was performed with immunoSEQ multiplex PCR; in TCRdb, only in-frame clones are kept and a portion is missing. The data contain about 280,000 clones, 58% of them singletons. This material consisted of CD4+ T cells sorted from blood, taken at week 24, from a patient treated with tofacitinib. All receptors derive from a human donor with alopecia areata. Both conserved end residues are part of each CDR3. A D gene is named only where the DNA matches it firmly. Size tells how often a clone was seen (once, few, many) or the class of an expanded clone, and some rows leave it out.

TRBJ2-1,few,TRBD2,TRBV30,CASRPAGVYNEQFF,TGTGCCTCGCGCCCAGCGGGGGTTTACAATGAGCAGTTCTTC
TRBJ2-3,few,TRBD2,TRBV19,CASSRSSGATDTQYF,TGTGCCAGTAGTAGGTCTAGCGGGGCCACAGATACGCAGTATTTT
TRBJ1-5,-,-,TRBV10-3,CATHTDSAESQPQHF,TGTGCCACCCACACGGACAGTGCTGAGAGTCAGCCCCAGCATTTT
TRBJ1-4,-,-,TRBV5-1,CASTPLAATNEKLFF,TGCGCCAGCACTCCTTTGGCGGCAACTAATGAAAAACTGTTTTTT
TRBJ1-2,-,-,TRBV10-3,CAIRDEGTSRYGYTF,TGTGCCATCAGAGACGAGGGTACTTCCCGCTATGGCTACACCTTC
TRBJ2-7,-,TRBD2,TRBV30,CAWSVLRGAPYEQYF,TGTGCCTGGAGTGTGCTGCGGGGGGCCCCCTACGAGCAGTACTTC
TRBJ1-1,-,-,TRBV7-2,CASSGGQYTEAFF,TGTGCCAGCAGCGGGGGGCAGTACACTGAAGCTTTCTTT
TRBJ2-2,few,-,TRBV30,CAWSAAAGELFF,TGTGCCTGGAGTGCCGCGGCCGGGGAGCTGTTTTTT
TRBJ1-5,-,-,TRBV30,CAWSATGGSNQPQHF,TGTGCCTGGAGTGCGACAGGAGGTAGCAATCAGCCCCAGCATTTT
TRBJ2-2,-,-,TRBV23-1,CASSTHGCQGHTGELFF,TGCGCCAGCAGTACACATGGGTGTCAGGGACACACCGGGGAGCTGTTTTTT
TRBJ1-2,-,-,TRBV2,CASTELYGYTF,TGTGCCAGCACGGAACTCTATGGCTACACCTTC
TRBJ1-2,-,TRBD1,TRBV4-3,CASSQRTGNGYTF,TGCGCCAGCAGCCAAAGGACAGGAAATGGCTACACCTTC
TRBJ2-5,-,-,TRBV30,CAWGARGPVTQYF,TGTGCCTGGGGAGCCAGGGGTCCTGTGACCCAGTACTTC
TRBJ2-3,-,-,TRBV4-1,CASSHEGRTDTQYF,TGCGCCAGCAGCCACGAGGGTAGAACAGATACGCAGTATTTT
TRBJ2-5,few,-,TRBV18,CASSPDSGQETQYF,TGTGCCAGCTCACCAGATTCAGGACAAGAGACCCAGTACTTC
TRBJ1-6,-,-,TRBV30,CAWSIISGTLNSPLHF,TGTGCCTGGAGTATAATATCCGGGACACTTAATTCACCCCTCCACTTT
TRBJ2-7,few,TRBD2,TRBV15,CATSLGRVAYEQYF,TGTGCCACCAGCCTGGGGAGGGTTGCCTACGAGCAGTACTTC
TRBJ2-1,once,-,TRBV5-1,CASSLARETYNEQFF,TGCGCCAGCAGCTTGGCCAGGGAGACTTACAATGAGCAGTTCTTC
TRBJ1-2,-,TRBD1,TRBV5-6,CASSLGVYRGYGYTF,TGTGCCAGCAGCTTGGGAGTTTACAGGGGCTATGGCTACACCTTC
TRBJ2-5,-,-,TRBV2,CASRRDGQETQYF,TGTGCCAGCAGAAGGGACGGCCAAGAGACCCAGTACTTC
TRBJ2-1,-,-,TRBV30,CAWSVHPPYNEQFF,TGTGCCTGGAGTGTACACCCACCTTACAATGAGCAGTTCTTC
TRBJ2-2,-,TRBD2,TRBV7-2,CASSLGSGEGTGELFF,TGTGCCAGCAGCTTAGGGAGCGGGGAAGGGACCGGGGAGCTGTTTTTT
TRBJ2-5,-,TRBD1,TRBV18,CASSQRQGETQYF,TGTGCCAGCTCACAACGACAGGGAGAGACCCAGTACTTC
TRBJ1-5,-,-,TRBV7-2,CASSLDVGQPQHF,TGTGCCAGCAGCTTAGACGTGGGGCAGCCCCAGCATTTT
TRBJ2-6,-,TRBD1,TRBV6-5,CASSYAGGTGANVLTF,TGTGCCAGCAGTTACGCAGGGGGCACTGGGGCCAACGTCCTGACTTTC
TRBJ2-7,-,-,TRBV7-2,CASSDRTATYEQYF,TGTGCCAGCAGCGACAGGACAGCAACCTACGAGCAGTACTTC
TRBJ2-7,few,-,TRBV25-1,CASSDRGYEQYF,TGTGCCAGCAGTGATAGGGGGTACGAGCAGTACTTC
TRBJ1-1,few,-,TRBV28,CASRSRGRRGVF,TGTGCCAGCAGGTCACGGGGGCGCCGAGGGGTCTTT
TRBJ2-3,-,TRBD1,TRBV29-1,CSADREGTDTQYF,TGCAGCGCGGACAGGGAGGGCACAGATACGCAGTATTTT
TRBJ2-7,-,-,TRBV12-5,CASGLTPSTEQYF,TGTGCTAGTGGTTTGACCCCTTCGACGGAGCAGTACTTC
TRBJ2-3,-,TRBD2,TRBV29-1,CSVEGPSGGQRDTQYF,TGCAGCGTTGAAGGGCCTAGCGGGGGGCAAAGAGATACGCAGTATTTT
TRBJ2-2,few,-,TRBV6-1,CASSEASEFGELFF,TGTGCCAGCAGTGAAGCGTCAGAGTTCGGGGAGCTGTTTTTT
TRBJ2-2,-,-,TRBV30,CAWSKVLTGELFF,TGTGCCTGGAGTAAGGTCCTCACCGGGGAGCTGTTTTTT
TRBJ1-2,few,-,TRBV2,CASSLSRPGPGNYGYTF,TGTGCCAGCAGTCTCTCACGGCCGGGACCGGGAAACTATGGCTACACCTTC
TRBJ1-5,few,-,TRBV10-3,CAISGGKSDQPQHF,TGTGCCATCAGCGGCGGCAAGTCAGATCAGCCCCAGCATTTT
TRBJ2-7,-,-,TRBV5-1,CASSLSNRASEQYF,TGCGCCAGCAGCTTGTCAAACAGGGCAAGCGAGCAGTACTTC
TRBJ2-3,-,-,TRBV5-1,CASSTARTDTQYF,TGCGCCAGCAGCACTGCCCGCACAGATACGCAGTATTTT
TRBJ2-7,few,-,TRBV28,CASREAWGTYEQYF,TGTGCCAGCAGGGAAGCATGGGGGACCTACGAGCAGTACTTC
TRBJ1-6,few,TRBD1,TRBV11-2,CASSLIQGASPLHF,TGTGCCAGCAGCTTAATACAGGGGGCTTCACCCCTCCACTTT
TRBJ2-2,once,-,TRBV6-5,CASSGQSNTGELFF,TGTGCCAGCAGCGGACAGTCGAACACCGGGGAGCTGTTTTTT
TRBJ2-3,few,TRBD2,TRBV28,CASHWRETDTQYF,TGTGCCAGCCACTGGCGGGAGACAGATACGCAGTATTTT
TRBJ1-4,-,-,TRBV29-1,CSVGVDPNEKLFF,TGCAGCGTTGGGGTGGACCCCAATGAAAAACTGTTTTTT
TRBJ2-7,-,-,TRBV7-2,CASSLGRKYEQYF,TGTGCCAGCAGCTTAGGTAGGAAATACGAGCAGTACTTC
TRBJ1-2,-,TRBD1,TRBV30,CAWSGDRGLHGYTF,TGTGCCTGGAGTGGGGACAGGGGGCTCCATGGCTACACCTTC
TRBJ1-2,-,-,TRBV27,CASSFSGIYGYTF,TGTGCCAGCAGTTTTTCCGGGATCTATGGCTACACCTTC